What follows are 3 T cell receptor beta chains derived from one specimen sequenced in a study of vaccination and CD4 T cells after COVID-19. As for treatment: roughly nine-day PBMC culture with coronavirus spike peptide pools or control peptides (ViraFEST assay). Their antigens are not known. Sequenced with the Oncomine TCR Beta short-read assay was DNA taken from cultured CD4+ T cells. TCRdb recomputed calls from the PCR reads with MiXCR, one row per CDR3 protein. The sample yields around 15,000 distinct CDR3 sequences, about 57% seen once. What was sequenced was CD4+ T cells from blood, cultured in vitro. The origin of the receptors is a human donor who had recovered from COVID-19.

The genes are TRBV7-9 and TRBJ1-1; D gene uncertain. The CDR3 loop spans 15 amino acids. Germline V gene lookup returns CDR1 SEHNR and CDR2 FQNEAQ (reference sequence). V gave up 3 bases and J gave up 2 bases, with 13 bases separating them. The CDR3 here is CASSLAGVGNTEAFF. In nucleotides, the CDR3 is TGTGCCAGCAGCTTGGCCGGTGTGGGTAACACTGAAGCTTTCTTT.

The V gene is TRBV6-2 or TRBV6-3, the J gene TRBJ2-7; D unresolved. There are 11 residues in the CDR3. Germline V gene data show CDR1 as MNHEY and CDR2 as SVGEGT. V was clipped by 5 bases and J by 1 base, with 3 bases between them. The chain's CDR3 is CASSNSYEQYF. The CDR3 DNA reads TGTGCCAGCAGTAATTCCTACGAGCAGTACTTC.

The CDR3 region is CSATDRGRAGGGTDTQYF. CDR3 DNA: TGCAGTGCTACGGACAGGGGCCGCGCCGGGGGGGGCACAGATACGCAGTATTTT. V and J are TRBV20-1 and TRBJ2-3, with a possible D match to TRBD1 (9 bases). The CDR3 has 18 residues. V was trimmed by 4 bases and J by 1 base, leaving 24 bases between them. Germline V gene lookup returns CDR1 DFQATT and CDR2 SNEGSKA (reference sequence).